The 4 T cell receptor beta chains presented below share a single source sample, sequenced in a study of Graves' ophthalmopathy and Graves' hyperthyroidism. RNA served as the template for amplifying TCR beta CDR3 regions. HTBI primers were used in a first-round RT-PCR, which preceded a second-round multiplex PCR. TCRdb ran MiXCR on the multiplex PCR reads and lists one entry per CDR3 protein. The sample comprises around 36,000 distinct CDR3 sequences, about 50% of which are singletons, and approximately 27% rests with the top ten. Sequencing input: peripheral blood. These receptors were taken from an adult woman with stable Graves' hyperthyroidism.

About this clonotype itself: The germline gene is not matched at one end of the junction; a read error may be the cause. The CDR3 here is CASSYGQDGQPRHF. CDR3 nucleotide sequence: TGTGCCAGCAGTTACGGACAGGATGGTCAGCCCCGGCATTTT. V is TRBV6-6 and J is TRBJ1-5, with 7 bases matching TRBD1. The CDR3 consists of 14 residues. The germline V gene has CDR1 MNHNY and CDR2 SVGAGI (reference sequence).

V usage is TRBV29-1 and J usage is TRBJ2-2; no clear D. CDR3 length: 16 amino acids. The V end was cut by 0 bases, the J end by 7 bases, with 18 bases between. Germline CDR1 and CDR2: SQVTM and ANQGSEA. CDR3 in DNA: TGCAGCGTTGAAGATGCCAGACAAGGCGGCTACGGGGAGCTGTTTTTT. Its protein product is CSVEDARQGGYGELFF.

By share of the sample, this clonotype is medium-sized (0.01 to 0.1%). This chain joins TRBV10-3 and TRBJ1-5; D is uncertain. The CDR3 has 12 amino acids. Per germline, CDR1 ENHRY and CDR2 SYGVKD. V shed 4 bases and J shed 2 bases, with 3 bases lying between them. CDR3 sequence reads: CAISGGNQPQHF. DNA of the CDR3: TGTGCCATCAGTGGCGGCAATCAGCCCCAGCATTTT.

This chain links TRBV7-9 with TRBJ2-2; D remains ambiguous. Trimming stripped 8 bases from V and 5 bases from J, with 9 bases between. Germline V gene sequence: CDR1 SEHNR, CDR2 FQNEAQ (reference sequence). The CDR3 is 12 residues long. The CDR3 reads CASCRRTGELFF. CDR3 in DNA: TGTGCCAGCTGTCGACGAACCGGGGAGCTGTTTTTT.